Each of the 19 T cell receptor beta chains below was sequenced from the same sample in a study of blood T cell repertoires in COVID-19. This table comes from immunoSEQ multiplex PCR, and its TCRdb copy is limited to in-frame clones, with some not included. The table includes about 180,000 clones, about 90% detected once. Sequencing was performed on PBMCs or T cells enriched from blood (not recorded which). These receptor sequences come from a young woman who had recovered from COVID-19.

The rearrangement uses TRBV7-8 and TRBJ2-6; maybe TRBD2 (5 bases). CDR1 is SGHVS, CDR2 FQNEAQ, per germline. The CDR3 is made up of 15 amino acids. Trimming took off 6 bases at V and 4 bases at J, with 13 bases between the two ends. The chain's CDR3 is CASSSRGRGANVLTF. The CDR3, as DNA: TGTGCCAGCAGTTCCCGAGGGCGAGGGGCCAACGTCCTGACTTTC.

V is TRBV10-1 and J is TRBJ2-5; TRBD2 matches at 7 bases. Trimming at V came to 0 bases and at J to 4 bases, leaving 8 bases not matched to a gene. The CDR3 spans 16 residues. Germline CDR1 reads WNHNN; CDR2 reads SYGVQD (reference sequence). The chain's CDR3 is CASSESGGIGRETQYF. The CDR3 nucleotides are TGCGCCAGCAGTGAGTCCGGGGGGATCGGACGAGAGACCCAGTACTTC.

The chain has TRBV10-1 and TRBJ1-1, with unresolved D. This CDR3 contains 17 residues. Germline CDR1 reads WNHNN; CDR2 reads SYGVQD (reference sequence). V shed 0 bases and J shed 3 bases, with 17 bases lying between them. The CDR3 sequence is CASSESIGPGRDTEAFF. DNA for the CDR3: TGCGCCAGCAGTGAGTCGATTGGACCGGGAAGGGACACTGAAGCTTTCTTT.

The chain employs TRBV20-1 and TRBJ1-2; D is possibly TRBD1 (6 bases). Trimming took 1 base from V and 8 from J, leaving 8 bases between them. This CDR3 contains 11 residues. Germline CDR1 is DFQATT and CDR2 is SNEGSKA (reference sequence). The CDR3 DNA is TGCAGTGCTAGAGCAGGGGTAGGCTACACCTTC. This translates into CSARAGVGYTF.

The gene calls are TRBV29-1 and TRBJ2-3, with 12 bases that match TRBD2. Germline assignment: CDR1 SQVTM and CDR2 ANQGSEA. V was pared by 1 base and J by 2 bases, with 7 bases of the junction left unmatched. The CDR3 length is 17 residues. The CDR3 protein is CSVEANRLAGVTDTQYF. The CDR3 DNA sequence: TGCAGCGTTGAAGCCAATCGACTAGCGGGGGTCACAGATACGCAGTATTTT.

CDR3 protein: CASSAQGYEQYF. In nucleotides, the CDR3 is TGCGCCAGCAGCGCTCAGGGCTACGAGCAGTACTTC. The rearrangement links TRBV5-1 to TRBJ2-7, with a possible D match to TRBD1 (5 bases). The CDR3 consists of 12 residues. Germline-derived CDR1 and CDR2 are SGHRS and YFSETQ. V was clipped by 4 bases and J by 3 bases, with 8 bases between them.

The chain links TRBV30 to TRBJ2-7; weak D call: TRBD1 (5 bases). Germline CDR1 reads GTSNPN; CDR2 reads SVGIG (reference sequence). V was cut by 8 bases and J by 4 bases, with 21 bases left in between. CDR3 length: 14 residues. The CDR3 protein is CARSGQGKLYEQYF. CDR3 in DNA: TGTGCCCGATCCGGCCAGGGAAAGTTATACGAGCAGTACTTC.

The chain carries TRBV5-6 and TRBJ1-3, with TRBD1 matching over 9 bases. V shed 4 bases and J 0 bases; nucleotides not matched to a gene: 5. CDR1 is SGHDT and CDR2 is YYEEEE in the germline V gene. The CDR3 has 16 amino acids. The chain's CDR3 is CASSPDRGSSGNTIYF. CDR3 nucleotide sequence: TGTGCCAGCAGCCCGGACAGGGGATCCTCTGGAAACACCATATATTTT.

The V call is TRBV19, the J call TRBJ1-6; D unclear. Germline assignment: CDR1 LNHDA and CDR2 SQIVND (reference sequence). Trimming shortened V by 3 bases and J by 8 bases, and 11 bases separated the two germline ends. CDR3 size: 14 residues. CDR3 protein: CASSIEGTDSPLHF. CDR3 nucleotide sequence: TGTGCCAGTAGTATCGAGGGAACGGATTCACCCCTCCACTTT.

The chain couples TRBV7-3 to TRBJ2-2, with 7 positions matching TRBD1. CDR1 and CDR2 (germline): SGHTA, FQGTGA. This CDR3 has 17 residues. Germline trimming cut 5 bases from V and 1 base from J; bases unmatched to any gene: 10. CDR3: CASSPLSGTVNTGELFF. Here the CDR3 DNA reads TGTGCCAGCAGCCCCCTCTCCGGGACAGTGAACACCGGGGAGCTGTTTTTT. Full variable domain (rest looked up from reference TRBV7-3 and TRBJ2-2): GAGVSQTPSNKVTEKGKYVELRCDPISGHTALYWYRQSLGQGPEFLIYFQGTGAADDSGLPNDRFFAVRPEGSVSTLKIQRTERGDSAVYLCASSPLSGTVNTGELFFGEGSRLTVL.

This sequence joins TRBV5-4 and TRBJ1-2, with a weak D call TRBD1 (5 bases). V lost 6 bases and J lost 2, with 14 bases in between. CDR3 length: 14 amino acids. Germline CDR1 SGHNT, CDR2 YYREEE (reference sequence). CDR3 sequence (DNA): TGTGCCAGCAACCTGGGGGGGGAGAACTATGGCTACACCTTC. Its translation: CASNLGGENYGYTF. The full variable domain, its missing parts supplied by reference TRBV5-4 and TRBJ1-2, is ETGVTQSPTHLIKTRGQQVTLRCSSQSGHNTVSWYQQALGQGPQFIFQYYREEENGRGNFPPRFSGLQFPNYSSELNVNALELDDSALYLCASNLGGENYGYTFGSGTRLTVV.

The J gene is TRBJ2-1, the V gene TRBV3-1 (or the pseudogene TRBV3-2), with D perhaps matching TRBD2 (6 bases). Looked up from germline, CDR1 is LGHDT and CDR2 is YNNKEL (reference sequence). The CDR3 has 15 amino acids. Between the trimmed V and J ends, which lost 0 bases and 7 bases, there was a span of 13 bases. The CDR3 protein is CASSQDMNAGNEQFF. CDR3 in DNA: TGTGCCAGCAGCCAAGATATGAATGCGGGGAATGAGCAGTTCTTC.

V usage is TRBV12-3 or TRBV12-4 and J usage is TRBJ2-3; D uncertain. Trimming cost V 2 bases and J 4 bases, with 7 bases left between them. The CDR3 loop spans 13 amino acids. CDR3 in amino acids: CASSLQAADTQYF. As DNA, the CDR3 is TGTGCCAGCAGTTTACAAGCTGCAGATACGCAGTATTTT.

CDR3 coding DNA: TGCGCCAGCCGACAGGGATCCTATAGCAATCAGCCCCAGCATTTT. It yields the protein CASRQGSYSNQPQHF. The genes are TRBV10-2 and TRBJ1-5; 7 nucleotides match TRBD1. Germline CDR1 WSHSY, CDR2 SAAADI. CDR3 size: 15 residues. Trimming removed 8 bases from V and 0 bases from J; junction bases left unmatched: 7.

V usage is TRBV2 and J usage is TRBJ1-1; D not resolved. The CDR3 spans 13 residues. Germline CDR1 and CDR2: SNHLY and FYNNEI. Between the trimmed V and J ends, which lost 8 bases and 5 bases, there was a span of 15 bases. DNA for the CDR3: TGTGCCAGCCAGAGCGTAGTGGAAACTGAAGCTTTCTTT. This gives the protein CASQSVVETEAFF.

The CDR3 DNA reads as TGTGCCAGCAGTACTCTAGCGGGAGCCCCCTCCTACGAGCAGTACTTC. Protein: CASSTLAGAPSYEQYF. The chain employs TRBV2 and TRBJ2-7, with 10 bases aligning to TRBD2. Germline loops: CDR1 SNHLY, CDR2 FYNNEI. The trim removed 5 bases at V and 0 bases at J, leaving 7 bases unmatched. The CDR3 runs to 16 residues. Combining the CDR3 with reference TRBV2 and TRBJ2-7 gives the whole variable domain EPEVTQTPSHQVTQMGQEVILRCVPISNHLYFYWYRQILGQKVEFLVSFYNNEISEKSEIFDDQFSVERPDGSNFTLKIRSTKLEDSAMYFCASSTLAGAPSYEQYFGPGTRLTVT.

V is TRBV2 and J is TRBJ1-5; TRBD1 matches at 11 bases. Unmatched junction bases numbered 10, after V lost 6 bases and J lost 3 bases. Germline-derived CDR1 and CDR2 are SNHLY and FYNNEI. This CDR3 has 17 residues. Here the CDR3 DNA reads TGTGCCAGCAGCGCCGGGACAGGGGGTTTTTCCAATCAGCCCCAGCATTTT. It encodes CASSAGTGGFSNQPQHF.

The chain has TRBV6-6 and TRBJ2-7; D gene uncertain. The CDR3 contains 12 residues. Germline V gene lookup returns CDR1 MNHNY and CDR2 SVGAGI (reference sequence). Trimming left V 4 bases short and J 7 bases short, with 11 bases between. The DNA for the CDR3 is TGTGCCAGCAGTTCTCAGGTCGGAGAGCAGTACTTC. Translating it yields CASSSQVGEQYF.

This rearrangement joins TRBV6-5 to TRBJ1-2; D is possibly TRBD1 (6 bases). V gave up 6 bases and J gave up 1 base, with 15 bases separating them. The CDR3 runs to 15 residues. In germline, CDR1 is MNHEY, CDR2 SVGAGI. Here the CDR3 DNA reads TGTGCCAGCAGCCCAACAGGGATTCATAACTATGGCTACACCTTC. Amino acids: CASSPTGIHNYGYTF.